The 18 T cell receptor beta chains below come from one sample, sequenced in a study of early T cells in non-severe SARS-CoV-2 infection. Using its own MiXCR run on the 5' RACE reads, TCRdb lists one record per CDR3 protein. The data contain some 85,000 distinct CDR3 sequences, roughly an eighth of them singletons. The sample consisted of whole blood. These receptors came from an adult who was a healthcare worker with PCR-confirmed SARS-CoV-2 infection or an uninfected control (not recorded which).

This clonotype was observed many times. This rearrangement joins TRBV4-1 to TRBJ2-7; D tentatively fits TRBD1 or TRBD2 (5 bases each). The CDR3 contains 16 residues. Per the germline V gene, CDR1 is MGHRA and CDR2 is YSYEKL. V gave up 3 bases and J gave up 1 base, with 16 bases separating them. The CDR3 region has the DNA TGCGCCAGCAGCCACAACCGGGACGGGGATTCCTACGAGCAGTACTTC. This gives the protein CASSHNRDGDSYEQYF.

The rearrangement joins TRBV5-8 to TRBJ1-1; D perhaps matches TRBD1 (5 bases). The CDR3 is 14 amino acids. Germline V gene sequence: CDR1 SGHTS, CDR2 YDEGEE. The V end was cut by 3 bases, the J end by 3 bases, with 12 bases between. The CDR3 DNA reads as TGTGCCAGCAGCTGGGACCAACGGGACACTGAAGCTTTCTTT. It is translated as CASSWDQRDTEAFF.

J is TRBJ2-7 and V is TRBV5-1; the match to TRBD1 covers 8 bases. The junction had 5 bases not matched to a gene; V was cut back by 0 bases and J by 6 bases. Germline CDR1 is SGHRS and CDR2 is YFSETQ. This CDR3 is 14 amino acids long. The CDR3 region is CASSLETGVGEQYF. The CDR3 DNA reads TGCGCCAGCAGCTTGGAGACAGGGGTCGGCGAGCAGTACTTC. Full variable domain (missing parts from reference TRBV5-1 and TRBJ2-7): KAGVTQTPRYLIKTRGQQVTLSCSPISGHRSVSWYQQTPGQGLQFLFEYFSETQRNKGNFPGRFSGRQFSNSRSEMNVSTLELGDSALYLCASSLETGVGEQYFGPGTRLTVT.

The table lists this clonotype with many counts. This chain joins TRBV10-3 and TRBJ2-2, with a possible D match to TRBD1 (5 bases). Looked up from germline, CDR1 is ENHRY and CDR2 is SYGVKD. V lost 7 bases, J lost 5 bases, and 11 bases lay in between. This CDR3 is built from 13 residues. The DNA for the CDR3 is TGTGCCATCAAGCCCCCAGGGACCGGGGAGCTGTTTTTT. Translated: CAIKPPGTGELFF.

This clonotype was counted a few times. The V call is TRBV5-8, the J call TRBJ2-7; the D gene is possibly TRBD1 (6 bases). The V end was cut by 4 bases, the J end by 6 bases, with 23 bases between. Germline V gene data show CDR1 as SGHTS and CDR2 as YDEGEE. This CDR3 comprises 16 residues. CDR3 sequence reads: CASSTTRQDWGREQYF. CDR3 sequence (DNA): TGTGCCAGCAGCACAACTAGACAGGACTGGGGCCGCGAGCAGTACTTC.

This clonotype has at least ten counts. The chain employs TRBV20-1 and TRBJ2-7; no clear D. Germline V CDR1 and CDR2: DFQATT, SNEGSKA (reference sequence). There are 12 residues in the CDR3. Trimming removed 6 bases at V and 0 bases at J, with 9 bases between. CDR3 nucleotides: TGCAGTGCCGTTCTCTCCTCCTACGAGCAGTACTTC. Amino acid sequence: CSAVLSSYEQYF.

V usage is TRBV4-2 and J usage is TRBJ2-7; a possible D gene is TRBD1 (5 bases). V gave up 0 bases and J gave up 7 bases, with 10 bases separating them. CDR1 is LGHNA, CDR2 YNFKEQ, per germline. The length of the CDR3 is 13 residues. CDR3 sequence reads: CASSQDTGAEQYF. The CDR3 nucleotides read TGTGCCAGCAGCCAAGATACAGGAGCTGAGCAGTACTTC.

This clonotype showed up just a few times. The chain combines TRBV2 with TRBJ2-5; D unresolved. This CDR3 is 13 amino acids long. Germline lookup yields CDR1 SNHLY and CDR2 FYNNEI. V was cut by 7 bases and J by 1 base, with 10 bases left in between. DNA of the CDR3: TGTGCCAGCACCGAGGATCTCCAAGAGACCCAGTACTTC. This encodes CASTEDLQETQYF.

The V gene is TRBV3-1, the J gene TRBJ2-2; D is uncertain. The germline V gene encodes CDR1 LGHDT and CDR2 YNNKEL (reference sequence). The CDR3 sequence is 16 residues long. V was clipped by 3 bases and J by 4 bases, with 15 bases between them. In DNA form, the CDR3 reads TGTGCCAGCAGCCAGGGTGGGGTGACGGGCACCGGGGAGCTGTTTTTT. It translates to CASSQGGVTGTGELFF. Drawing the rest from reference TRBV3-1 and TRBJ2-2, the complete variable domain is DTAVSQTPKYLVTQMGNDKSIKCEQNLGHDTMYWYKQDSKKFLKIMFSYNNKELIINETVPNRFSPKSPDKAHLNLHINSLELGDSAVYFCASSQGGVTGTGELFFGEGSRLTVL.

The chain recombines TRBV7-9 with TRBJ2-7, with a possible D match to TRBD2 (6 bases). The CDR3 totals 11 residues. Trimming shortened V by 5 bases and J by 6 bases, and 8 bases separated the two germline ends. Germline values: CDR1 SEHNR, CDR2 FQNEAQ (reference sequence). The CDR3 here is CASSGTFEQYF. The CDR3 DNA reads TGTGCCAGCAGCGGGACTTTCGAGCAGTACTTC. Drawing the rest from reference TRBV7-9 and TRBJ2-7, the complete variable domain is DTGVSQNPRHKITKRGQNVTFRCDPISEHNRLYWYRQTLGQGPEFLTYFQNEAQLEKSRLLSDRFSAERPKGSFSTLEIQRTEQGDSAMYLCASSGTFEQYFGPGTRLTVT.

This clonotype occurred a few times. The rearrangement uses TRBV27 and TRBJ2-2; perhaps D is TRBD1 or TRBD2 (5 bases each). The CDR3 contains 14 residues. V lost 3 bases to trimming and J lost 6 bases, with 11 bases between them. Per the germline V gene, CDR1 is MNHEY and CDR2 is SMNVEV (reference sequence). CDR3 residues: CASSFLGESGELFF. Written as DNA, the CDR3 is TGTGCCAGCAGTTTTTTGGGGGAATCCGGGGAGCTGTTTTTT.

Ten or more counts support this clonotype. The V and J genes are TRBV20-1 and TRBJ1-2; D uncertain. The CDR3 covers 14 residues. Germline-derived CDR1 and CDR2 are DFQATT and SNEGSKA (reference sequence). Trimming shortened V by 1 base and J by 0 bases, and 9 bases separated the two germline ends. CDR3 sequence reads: CSARAPGSNYGYTF. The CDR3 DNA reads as TGCAGTGCTAGAGCTCCTGGTTCTAACTATGGCTACACCTTC.

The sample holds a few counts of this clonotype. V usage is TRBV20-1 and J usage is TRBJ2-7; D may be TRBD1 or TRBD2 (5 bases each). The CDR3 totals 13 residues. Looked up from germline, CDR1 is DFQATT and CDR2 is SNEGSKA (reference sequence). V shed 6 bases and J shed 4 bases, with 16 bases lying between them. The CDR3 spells CSASGTRDYEQYF. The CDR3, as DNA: TGCAGTGCGTCCGGGACGAGAGATTACGAGCAGTACTTC.

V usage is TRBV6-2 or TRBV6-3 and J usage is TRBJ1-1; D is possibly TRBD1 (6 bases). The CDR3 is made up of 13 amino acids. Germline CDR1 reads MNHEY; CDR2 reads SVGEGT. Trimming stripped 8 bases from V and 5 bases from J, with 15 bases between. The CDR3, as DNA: TGTGCCAGCTCTCAGGGGATGTCAACTGAAGCTTTCTTT. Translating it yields CASSQGMSTEAFF.

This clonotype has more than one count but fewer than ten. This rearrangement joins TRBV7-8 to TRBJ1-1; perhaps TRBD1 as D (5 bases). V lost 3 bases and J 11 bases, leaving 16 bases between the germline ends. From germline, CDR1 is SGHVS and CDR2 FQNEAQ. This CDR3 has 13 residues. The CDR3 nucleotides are TGTGCCAGCAGCTTTGGGTCGCAGGGTGGGGCTTTCTTT. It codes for CASSFGSQGGAFF.

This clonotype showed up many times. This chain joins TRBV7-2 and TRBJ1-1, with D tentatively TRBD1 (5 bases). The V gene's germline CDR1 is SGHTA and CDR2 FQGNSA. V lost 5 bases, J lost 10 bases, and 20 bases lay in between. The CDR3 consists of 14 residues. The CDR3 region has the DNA TGTGCCAGCAGCGCAAACCGGGGCCTCGGGGGAGCTTTCTTT. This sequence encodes CASSANRGLGGAFF.

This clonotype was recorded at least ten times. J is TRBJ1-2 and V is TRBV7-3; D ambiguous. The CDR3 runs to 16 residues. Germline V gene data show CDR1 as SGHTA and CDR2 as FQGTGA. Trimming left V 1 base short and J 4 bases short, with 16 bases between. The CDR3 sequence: CASSLMPNPGIYGYTF. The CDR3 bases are TGTGCCAGCAGCTTAATGCCTAATCCGGGAATCTATGGCTACACCTTC.

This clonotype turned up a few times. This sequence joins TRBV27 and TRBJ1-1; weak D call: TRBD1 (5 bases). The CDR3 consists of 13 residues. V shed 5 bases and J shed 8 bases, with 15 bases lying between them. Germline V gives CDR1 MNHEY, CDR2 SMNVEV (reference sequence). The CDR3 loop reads CASSPGWGWEAFF. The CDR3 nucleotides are TGTGCCAGCAGTCCAGGGTGGGGATGGGAAGCTTTCTTT.